These 22 T cell receptor beta chains originate from one sample sequenced in a study of cytomegalovirus exposure and HLA in healthy donors. Amplification used 60 Vbeta primers and 13 Jbeta primers. The method was immunoSEQ multiplex PCR; TCRdb's version includes in-frame clones alone and lacks a portion of them. This table holds 90,000 or so clones, 75% to 85% found once. The sequenced sample was PBMCs. These receptors all come from a young man in good health and CMV-seropositive.

The chain employs TRBV20-1 and TRBJ1-1; D is unclear. The CDR3 is 11 residues long. The V end lost 2 bases, the J end lost 6 bases, and 7 bases lay between the germline ends. Looked up from germline, CDR1 is DFQATT and CDR2 is SNEGSKA (reference sequence). DNA for the CDR3: TGCAGTGCTAGACACCGCGCTGAAGCTTTCTTT. Protein sequence: CSARHRAEAFF.

The J gene is TRBJ1-1, the V gene TRBV9, with 8 bases matching TRBD1. The CDR3 is 15 amino acids. The ends lost 0 bases at V and 7 bases at J; junction bases unmatched: 8. Germline CDR1 is SGDLS and CDR2 is YYNGEE. In DNA form, the CDR3 reads TGTGCCAGCAGCGTAGGGGGGACAGGCACTCTTGAAGCTTTCTTT. Translation: CASSVGGTGTLEAFF.

In its sample, this clone was seen a few times. The V call is TRBV27, the J call TRBJ1-6, with no clear D. The CDR3 consists of 16 residues. Germline lookup yields CDR1 MNHEY and CDR2 SMNVEV (reference sequence). Trimming left V 3 bases short and J 3 bases short, with 12 bases between. The CDR3 coding sequence is TGTGCCAGCAGTTTCACTAGGGCCTTCTATAATTCACCCCTCCACTTT. Translating gives CASSFTRAFYNSPLHF.

The chain is built from TRBV4-2 and TRBJ2-1, with 9 bases fitting TRBD2. The ends lost 4 bases at V and 7 bases at J; junction bases unmatched: 5. The CDR3 length is 14 residues. Germline V gene data show CDR1 as LGHNA and CDR2 as YNFKEQ. The CDR3 DNA follows: TGTGCCAGCAGCCTGCGGGAGGGACAAAATGAGCAGTTCTTC. It translates to CASSLREGQNEQFF.

The chain is built from TRBV28 and TRBJ2-2, with D perhaps matching TRBD1 (5 bases). With 6 bases removed from V and 9 bases from J, the gap between germline ends came to 11 bases. Germline CDR1 reads MDHEN; CDR2 reads SYDVKM. The length of the CDR3 is 12 residues. The DNA of the CDR3 is TGTGCCAGCAGAACAGGATCCAGGGAGCTGTTTTTT. Encoded protein: CASRTGSRELFF.

This chain joins TRBV11-3 and TRBJ2-1; TRBD2 matches 10 bases. The J segment lost 9 bases and the V segment lost 4 bases, leaving 15 bases of the junction unmatched. There are 17 residues in the CDR3. Germline CDR1 reads SGHNT; CDR2 reads YENEEA. The CDR3 region is CASSSLGEAGGPSEQFF. In DNA, the CDR3 is TGTGCCAGCAGCTCCCTGGGGGAAGCGGGAGGGCCTAGTGAGCAGTTCTTC.

V gene TRBV28 combines with J gene TRBJ2-5; 9 bases match TRBD1. Matching the DNA end better, TRBJ2-7 makes the J call doubtful. CDR1 is MDHEN, CDR2 SYDVKM, per germline. The CDR3 is 12 residues long. DNA of the CDR3: TGTGCCGGGGGACAGGGACCCTACGAGCAGTACTTC. It encodes CAGGQGPYEQYF.

This chain connects TRBV29-1 to TRBJ2-1; the match to TRBD2 covers 11 bases. The V and J ends lost 4 bases and 6 bases, in that order; junction bases with no gene match: 2. Germline V CDR1 and CDR2: SQVTM, ANQGSEA. The CDR3 has 13 residues. In DNA, the CDR3 is TGCAGCGTTGGACTAGCGGGAATCAATGAGCAGTTCTTC. Translated, it gives CSVGLAGINEQFF.

This clone was seen just once. V and J are TRBV7-9 and TRBJ2-7; the D is unclear. The CDR3 has 13 residues. The germline V and J ends were trimmed by 5 bases and 3 bases, with 11 bases remaining between them. CDR1 and CDR2 (germline): SEHNR, FQNEAQ (reference sequence). The CDR3: CASSQVNSYEQYF. CDR3 coding DNA: TGTGCCAGCAGCCAGGTCAACAGCTACGAGCAGTACTTC.

The CDR3: CATSRDLPGLAGSHEQFF. As DNA, the CDR3 is TGTGCCACCAGCAGAGATCTTCCGGGACTAGCGGGATCACATGAGCAGTTCTTC. This chain links TRBV15 with TRBJ2-1; 13 bases are a match to TRBD2. V was pared by 0 bases and J by 8 bases, with 10 bases of the junction left unmatched. CDR3 length: 18 amino acids. CDR1 and CDR2 (germline): LNHNV, YYDKDF (reference sequence). The whole variable domain, remainder taken from reference TRBV15 and TRBJ2-1, is DAMVIQNPRYQVTQFGKPVTLSCSQTLNHNVMYWYQQKSSQAPKLLFHYYDKDFNNEADTPDNFQSRRPNTSFCFLDIRSPGLGDTAMYLCATSRDLPGLAGSHEQFFGPGTRLTVL.

The rearrangement links TRBV11-3 to TRBJ2-3, with 7 bases that match TRBD2. This CDR3 is 17 amino acids long. V dropped 6 bases and J dropped 3; count of bases not matched to a gene: 15. Looked up from germline, CDR1 is SGHNT and CDR2 is YENEEA. This chain's CDR3 is CASSTTGGGTWTDTQYF. CDR3 DNA sequence: TGTGCCAGCAGTACCACGGGAGGCGGGACTTGGACAGATACGCAGTATTTT. Drawing the rest from reference TRBV11-3 and TRBJ2-3, the complete variable domain is EAGVVQSPRYKIIEKKQPVAFWCNPISGHNTLYWYLQNLGQGPELLIRYENEEAVDDSQLPKDRFSAERLKGVDSTLKIQPAELGDSAVYLCASSTTGGGTWTDTQYFGPGTRLTVL.

This clone was detected only once. The chain couples TRBV10-3 to TRBJ2-5; D gene ambiguous. The end of the DNA is better explained by TRBJ2-7, so the J call may be wrong. The CDR3 runs to 14 residues. The germline CDR1 and CDR2 sequences are ENHRY and SYGVKD. DNA for the CDR3: TGTGCCATCAGCCCTGATAGGAGCTCCTACGAGCAGTACTTC. It yields the protein CAISPDRSSYEQYF.

The CDR3 nucleotides are TGCGCCAGCAGCTCCGGTCCAGCGGGAGCCACTTCCTACAATGAGCAGTTCTTC. Translation: CASSSGPAGATSYNEQFF. The chain joins TRBV5-1 to TRBJ2-1; TRBD2 matches at 8 bases. CDR3 length: 18 amino acids. The V segment lost 3 bases and the J segment 1 base; nucleotides outside the gene matches: 12. Germline V lookup: CDR1 SGHRS, CDR2 YFSETQ.

This clone was seen a single time. J is TRBJ1-1 and V is TRBV15, with D tentatively TRBD1 (5 bases). This CDR3 region has 16 residues. V lost 5 bases to trimming and J lost 5 bases, with 21 bases between them. The germline V gene has CDR1 LNHNV and CDR2 YYDKDF (reference sequence). CDR3 protein: CATSGLSGLPATEAFF. The CDR3 bases are TGTGCCACCAGCGGGCTTTCGGGACTCCCGGCGACTGAAGCTTTCTTT.

This rearrangement joins TRBV28 to TRBJ2-1, with D perhaps TRBD2 (6 bases). CDR3 length: 14 residues. Deletions cut 10 bases from V and 0 bases from J, with 13 bases between. The germline CDR1 and CDR2 sequences are MDHEN and SYDVKM. The CDR3 loop is CATSGLSSYNEQFF. The DNA for the CDR3 is TGTGCCACCTCGGGACTTAGCTCCTACAATGAGCAGTTCTTC.

The chain couples TRBV28 to TRBJ2-7; the match to TRBD1 covers 7 bases. The V segment lost 3 bases and the J segment 2 bases; nucleotides outside the gene matches: 1. Germline loops: CDR1 MDHEN, CDR2 SYDVKM. This CDR3 is built from 13 residues. In DNA form, the CDR3 reads TGTGCCAGCAGTTTCGGGACAGCCTACGAGCAGTACTTC. Its translation: CASSFGTAYEQYF.

This clone appeared a single time. The gene calls are TRBV7-2 and TRBJ2-3, with 14 nucleotides matching TRBD2. J was trimmed by 2 bases and V by 5 bases; bases with no gene match: 3. Germline V gene sequence: CDR1 SGHTA, CDR2 FQGNSA. CDR3 length: 16 residues. In DNA, the CDR3 is TGTGCCAGCAGCAGGGGACTAGCGGGAGTCACAGATACGCAGTATTTT. Translating it yields CASSRGLAGVTDTQYF.

The V call is TRBV29-1, the J call TRBJ2-1; no reliable D call. The CDR3 runs 12 residues. Trimming stripped 4 bases from V and 8 bases from J, with 12 bases between. The germline CDR1 and CDR2 sequences are SQVTM and ANQGSEA. DNA for the CDR3: TGCAGCGTTGTTACACCCAACCATGAGCAGTTCTTC. This gives the protein CSVVTPNHEQFF.

This clone is labeled as medium-sized. The chain employs TRBV27 and TRBJ1-6, with unresolved D. There are 15 residues in the CDR3. The V and J ends lost 5 bases and 7 bases respectively, with 15 bases between them. Germline-derived CDR1 and CDR2 are MNHEY and SMNVEV (reference sequence). The chain's CDR3 is CASSVGPAANSPLHF. The CDR3 nucleotides are TGTGCCAGCAGTGTGGGTCCGGCGGCAAATTCACCCCTCCACTTT.

In its sample, this clone was seen a few times. The gene calls are TRBV19 and TRBJ2-6; the D gene is possibly TRBD1 (6 bases). This CDR3 is 15 amino acids long. The V and J ends lost 3 bases and 0 bases respectively, with 6 bases between them. Germline V gene lookup returns CDR1 LNHDA and CDR2 SQIVND (reference sequence). The DNA for the CDR3 is TGTGCCAGTAGTATGGACAGCTCTGGGGCCAACGTCCTGACTTTC. Translation gives CASSMDSSGANVLTF.

The rearrangement links TRBV7-9 to TRBJ2-1; 7 bases are a match to TRBD1. The CDR3 contains 14 residues. V dropped 8 bases and J dropped 1; count of bases not matched to a gene: 5. CDR1 is SEHNR, CDR2 FQNEAQ, per germline (reference sequence). CDR3 DNA sequence: TGTGCCAGCGGCGGCAGGGGGTCCTACAATGAGCAGTTCTTC. This encodes CASGGRGSYNEQFF. The full variable domain, in which reference TRBV7-9 and TRBJ2-1 provide the parts outside the CDR3, is DTGVSQNPRHKITKRGQNVTFRCDPISEHNRLYWYRQTLGQGPEFLTYFQNEAQLEKSRLLSDRFSAERPKGSFSTLEIQRTEQGDSAMYLCASGGRGSYNEQFFGPGTRLTVL.

The chain carries TRBV19 and TRBJ2-3; tentatively, D is TRBD2 (6 bases). The CDR3 contains 13 residues. The germline V gene has CDR1 LNHDA and CDR2 SQIVND (reference sequence). The V end lost 5 bases, the J end lost 6 bases, and 12 bases lay between the germline ends. For the CDR3, the DNA is TGTGCCAGTAGTGAGACTAGAAGGGATACGCAGTATTTT. This translates into CASSETRRDTQYF.